This T cell receptor beta chain derives from a study of early T cells in non-severe SARS-CoV-2 infection. The overall study: The authors sequenced bulk RNA from unsorted whole blood, leaving chains unpaired. General study results and limits: Matching with VDJdb favored anti-spike CD8 responses (missing private and CD4 specificities).

Germline values: CDR1 MGHRA, CDR2 YSYEKL. With 2 bases removed from V and 5 bases from J, the gap between germline ends came to 10 bases. CDR3 length equals 15 residues. This clonotype has at least ten counts. Its antigen is unidentified. Researchers attached unique molecular identifiers to individual cDNA molecules. TCRdb called the 5' RACE reads again in MiXCR, with one record for every CDR3 protein. The data contain tens of thousands of distinct CDR3 sequences, about 5% of them singletons. The chain is built from TRBV4-1 and TRBJ1-6; maybe TRBD1 (5 bases). Input material: whole blood. The sequence was collected from an adult who was a healthcare worker with PCR-confirmed SARS-CoV-2 infection or an uninfected control (not recorded which). This CDR3 is CASSQRLGHNSPLHF. The CDR3 DNA is TGCGCCAGCAGCCAACGTTTGGGGCATAATTCACCCCTCCACTTT.